This T cell receptor (beta chain) was found in a study of CD8 T cells in ankylosing spondylitis. In its sample, this clonotype was seen a few times. No antigen is known for it. Broader study findings: A motif of eight highly homologous TCR beta variants was seen as apparently characteristic of ankylosing spondylitis blood.

Germline CDR1 and CDR2: MGHRA and YSYEKL. Unmatched junction bases numbered 8, after V lost 6 bases and J lost 8 bases. The CDR3 is 13 amino acids. Construction of TCR beta libraries was performed using quantitative 5'-RACE with molecular barcodes. TCRdb recomputed calls from the 5' RACE reads with MiXCR, one row per CDR3 protein. The sample lists roughly 700,000 distinct CDR3 sequences, roughly 20% occurring once. Sequenced input: blood, either unsorted or a sorted T cell fraction (not recorded which). The receptor was isolated from a male donor with ankylosing spondylitis. This sequence joins TRBV4-1 and TRBJ1-2; 8 bases agree with TRBD1. The CDR3 sequence: CASRDRETIGYTF. The DNA of the CDR3 is TGCGCCAGCAGGGACAGGGAAACGATAGGCTACACCTTC.